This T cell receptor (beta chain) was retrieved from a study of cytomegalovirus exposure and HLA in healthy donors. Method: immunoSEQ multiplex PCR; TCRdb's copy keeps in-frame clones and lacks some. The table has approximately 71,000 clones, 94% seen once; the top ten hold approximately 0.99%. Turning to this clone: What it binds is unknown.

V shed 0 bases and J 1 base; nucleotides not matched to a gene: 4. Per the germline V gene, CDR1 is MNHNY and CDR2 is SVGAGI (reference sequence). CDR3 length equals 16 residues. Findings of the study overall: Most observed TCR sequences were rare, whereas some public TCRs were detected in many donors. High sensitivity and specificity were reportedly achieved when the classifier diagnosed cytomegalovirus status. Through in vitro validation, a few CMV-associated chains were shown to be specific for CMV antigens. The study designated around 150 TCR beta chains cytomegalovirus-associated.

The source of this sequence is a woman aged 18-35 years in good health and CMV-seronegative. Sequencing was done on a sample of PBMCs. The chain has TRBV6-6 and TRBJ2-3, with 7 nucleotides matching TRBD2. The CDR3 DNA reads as TGTGCCAGCAGTTACTCGGGGGGGGGTGGCACAGATACGCAGTATTTT. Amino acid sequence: CASSYSGGGGTDTQYF.